Reported below is one T cell receptor (beta chain). V gave up 4 bases and J gave up 4 bases; unmatched junction bases: 6. The germline V gene encodes CDR1 ENHRY and CDR2 SYGVKD. The CDR3 extends over 16 amino acids. Produced via immunoSEQ multiplex PCR; TCRdb's table is partial and in-frame only. The data show over 85,000 clones, 84% seen once. This entry is derived from a study of cytomegalovirus exposure and HLA in healthy donors. V usage is TRBV10-3 and J usage is TRBJ2-3; 12 bases map to TRBD1. Source material: PBMCs. The receptor's source is a woman in her late teens or twenties in good health and CMV-seropositive. CDR3 DNA sequence: TGTGCCATCAGTGCTGGGGACAGGGGGCGCGCAGATACGCAGTATTTT. It encodes CAISAGDRGRADTQYF.